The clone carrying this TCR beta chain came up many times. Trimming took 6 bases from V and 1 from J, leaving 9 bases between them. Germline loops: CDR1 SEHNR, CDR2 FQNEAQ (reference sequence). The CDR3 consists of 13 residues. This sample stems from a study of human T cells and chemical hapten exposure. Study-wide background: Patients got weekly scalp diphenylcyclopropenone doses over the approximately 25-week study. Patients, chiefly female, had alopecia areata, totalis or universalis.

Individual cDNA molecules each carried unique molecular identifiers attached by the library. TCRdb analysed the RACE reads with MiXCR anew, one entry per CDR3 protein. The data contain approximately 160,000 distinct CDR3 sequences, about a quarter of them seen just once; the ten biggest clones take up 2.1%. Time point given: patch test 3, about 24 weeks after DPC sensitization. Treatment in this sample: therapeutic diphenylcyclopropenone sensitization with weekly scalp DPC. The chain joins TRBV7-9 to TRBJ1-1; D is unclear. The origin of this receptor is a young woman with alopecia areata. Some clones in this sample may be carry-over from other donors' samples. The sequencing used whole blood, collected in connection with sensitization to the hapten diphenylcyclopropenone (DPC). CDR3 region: CASSTDGNTEAFF. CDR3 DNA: TGTGCCAGCAGTACCGACGGGAACACTGAAGCTTTCTTT. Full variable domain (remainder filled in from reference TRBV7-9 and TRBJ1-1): DTGVSQNPRHKITKRGQNVTFRCDPISEHNRLYWYRQTLGQGPEFLTYFQNEAQLEKSRLLSDRFSAERPKGSFSTLEIQRTEQGDSAMYLCASSTDGNTEAFFGQGTRLTVV.